This T cell receptor (beta chain) originates from a study of CD8+ T cells in alopecia areata. Study conclusions and caveats: Sharing of TCR sequences between patients (possibly for HLA-related reasons) was less clear than in mice. Affected scalp, especially in alopecia totalis/universalis, had a higher clonality than normal scalp did.

cDNA reverse transcribed from extracted RNA served as the sequencing template. Sequencing used immunoSEQ multiplex PCR; TCRdb keeps in-frame clones, though not all of them. Of under 150,000 clones listed, 62% are singletons. Germline V gene lookup returns CDR1 SQVTM and CDR2 ANQGSEA. The ends lost 5 bases at V and 3 bases at J; junction bases unmatched: 9. The CDR3 is made up of 14 amino acids. Remarks on this clone: The antigen is not known.

What was sequenced was CD8+ T cells sorted from blood. The rearrangement uses TRBV29-1 and TRBJ1-1; 7 nucleotides line up with TRBD1. The source is a human donor in good health. The CDR3 loop is CSVSRDSSHTEAFF. The CDR3 nucleotides are TGCAGCGTTTCCCGGGACAGCAGCCACACTGAAGCTTTCTTT.